This note documents a single T cell receptor beta chain sequence. Antigen unknown. A read error may produce the germline difference seen at one junction end. The data originate from a study of tumor-infiltrating lymphocytes in primary liver carcinoma. The overall study: Tumor stage was T1-T3 N0M0, and tumor size was 4.2 to 10 cm across.

Study results and limitations: Tumor top-250-clone fractions significantly exceeded those of blood (p = 0.039). Lower overlap was observed for tumor-adjacent and tumor-blood pairs relative to tumor region pairs.

Unsorted bulk tissue, about 20-32 mg of it, served as the source for co-extraction of RNA and DNA. Patients' primary liver carcinoma was surgically resected. The CDR3 is 14 residues long. Looked up from germline, CDR1 is MNHNS and CDR2 is SASEGT. The researchers produced TCR beta cDNA from 450 to 600 ng total RNA with a constant-region primer. Each TCR beta library was derived from three nested multiplex PCR rounds that employed slightly modified ARM-PCR. Forward primers for TRBV1-TRBV30 and a C-beta reverse primer served the first two PCR rounds, at about 10 cycles each. One entry per CDR3 protein, called by TCRdb with MiXCR from the multiplex PCR reads. The sample carries fewer than 85,000 distinct CDR3 sequences, under 75% recorded once.

The chain is built from TRBV6-1 and TRBJ1-2; D is unresolved. Sequencing was carried out using tumor-adjacent normal liver tissue. The sequence was collected from a man in his forties with primary liver carcinoma and hepatitis B virus infection. This CDR3 is CASTLTQENYGYAF. As DNA, the CDR3 is TGTGCCAGCACCCTCACCCAAGAAAATTATGGCTACGCCTTC.